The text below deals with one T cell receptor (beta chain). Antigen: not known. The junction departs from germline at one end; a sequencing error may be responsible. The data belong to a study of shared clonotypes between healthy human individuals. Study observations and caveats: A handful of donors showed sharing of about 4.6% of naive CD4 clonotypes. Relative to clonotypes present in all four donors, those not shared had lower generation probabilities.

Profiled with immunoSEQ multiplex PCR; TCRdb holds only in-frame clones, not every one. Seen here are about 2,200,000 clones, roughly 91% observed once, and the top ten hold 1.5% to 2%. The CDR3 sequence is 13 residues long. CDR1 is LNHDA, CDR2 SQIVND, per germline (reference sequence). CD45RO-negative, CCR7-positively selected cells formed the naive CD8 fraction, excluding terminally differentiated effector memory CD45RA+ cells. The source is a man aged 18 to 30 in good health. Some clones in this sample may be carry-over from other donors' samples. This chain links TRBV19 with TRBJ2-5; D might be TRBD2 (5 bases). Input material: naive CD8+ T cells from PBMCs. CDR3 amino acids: CASSLDYEETQYF. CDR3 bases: TGTGCCAGTAGTCTAGACTATGAAGAGACCCAGTACTTC.